These 2 T cell receptor beta chains share one sample of origin, sequenced in a study of CD8 T cell repertoires and HIV-1 epitope variants. Profiled with immunoSEQ multiplex PCR; TCRdb holds only in-frame clones, not every one. Of approximately 6,500 clones in the sample, about 70% were seen once. What these receptors recognize is not known. Sequencing was performed on cultured CD8+ T cells derived from PBMCs. These receptor sequences come from a male donor with HIV.

The chain recombines TRBV19 with TRBJ2-5; 7 bases are shared with TRBD2. CDR3 size: 15 residues. CDR1 is LNHDA, CDR2 SQIVND, per germline (reference sequence). Trimming took 6 bases from V and 4 from J; bases not matched to a gene: 11. This CDR3 reads CASRFSRERRETQYF. The CDR3 bases are TGTGCCAGTAGGTTTTCGCGGGAGAGACGAGAGACCCAGTACTTC.

This clone was detected only a few times. The V and J genes are TRBV7-8 and TRBJ2-5; maybe TRBD1 (5 bases). The V and J ends lost 5 bases and 1 base respectively, with 11 bases between them. Germline V gene lookup returns CDR1 SGHVS and CDR2 FQNEAQ. The CDR3 totals 14 residues. CDR3 residues: CASSDGQPQETQYF. CDR3 in DNA: TGTGCCAGCAGCGACGGACAACCCCAAGAGACCCAGTACTTC.